The 19 T cell receptor beta chains presented below share a single source sample, sequenced in a study of OX40 agonist ivuxolimab in advanced cancers. Repertoires were generated with immunoSEQ multiplex PCR, while TCRdb's copy carries only in-frame clones and drops some. The table lists over 75,000 clones, roughly 86% of them singletons. Here the sequenced sample was CD4+ or CD8+ T cells sorted from blood, taken in a trial of the OX40 agonist ivuxolimab. These receptors originate from an adult with an advanced solid tumor such as melanoma, head and neck, liver or kidney cancer.

The chain recombines TRBV7-9 with TRBJ2-1, with 12 bases aligning to TRBD2. Germline lookup yields CDR1 SEHNR and CDR2 FQNEAQ (reference sequence). CDR3 length: 15 amino acids. J gave up 8 bases and V 5 bases, and 7 bases lay outside the gene matches. The CDR3 coding sequence is TGTGCCAGCAGCCAACTACTAGCGGGGGGAGATGAGCAGTTCTTC. This sequence encodes CASSQLLAGGDEQFF.

V usage is TRBV19 and J usage is TRBJ1-2; D gene unclear. Deletions cut 5 bases from V and 5 bases from J, with 12 bases between. Per germline, CDR1 LNHDA and CDR2 SQIVND (reference sequence). The CDR3 is 13 residues long. The CDR3 reads CASSVTLGYGYTF. For the CDR3, the DNA is TGTGCCAGTAGTGTGACCCTGGGGTATGGCTACACCTTC.

The rearrangement joins TRBV6-1 to TRBJ1-1; no firm D call. Germline CDR1 MNHNS, CDR2 SASEGT. This CDR3 is 13 amino acids long. The V and J ends lost 5 bases and 4 bases respectively, with 11 bases between them. The CDR3 sequence is CASSNGRITEAFF. The CDR3 region has the DNA TGTGCCAGCAGTAACGGACGAATCACTGAAGCTTTCTTT.

The chain joins TRBV9 to TRBJ2-5; D not certain. V was clipped by 0 bases and J by 2 bases, with 8 bases between them. This CDR3 comprises 14 residues. CDR1 is SGDLS, CDR2 YYNGEE, per germline. This chain's CDR3 is CASSVGTSQETQYF. In nucleotides, the CDR3 is TGTGCCAGCAGCGTAGGAACATCTCAAGAGACCCAGTACTTC.

The V and J genes are TRBV27 and TRBJ2-1; 9 bases are a match to TRBD1. The CDR3 has 14 residues. Trimming cost V 6 bases and J 8 bases; bases outside gene matches: 8. Germline CDR1 reads MNHEY; CDR2 reads SMNVEV (reference sequence). The CDR3 bases are TGTGCCAGCAGAAAACGGACAGGGGCCGATGAGCAGTTCTTC. Its translation: CASRKRTGADEQFF.

The rearrangement links TRBV28 to TRBJ1-3; no clear D. Germline lookup yields CDR1 MDHEN and CDR2 SYDVKM. CDR3 length: 12 residues. V was shortened by 7 bases and J by 4 bases, with 8 bases between the two germline ends. The CDR3 sequence is CASIDSGNTIYF. As DNA, the CDR3 is TGTGCCAGCATCGATAGCGGAAACACCATATATTTT.

This clone was found a few times. The gene calls are TRBV19 and TRBJ1-5; unclear D gene. Per the germline V gene, CDR1 is LNHDA and CDR2 is SQIVND (reference sequence). The CDR3 spans 12 residues. The ends were cut back, 5 bases at V and 1 base at J, with 3 bases in the middle. The CDR3 region has the DNA TGTGCCAGTAGTTGGAGCAATCAGCCCCAGCATTTT. Translated, it gives CASSWSNQPQHF.

This chain links TRBV30 with TRBJ1-6, with 10 bases that match TRBD1. V shed 4 bases and J 6 bases; nucleotides not matched to a gene: 6. This CDR3 contains 15 residues. Looked up from germline, CDR1 is GTSNPN and CDR2 is SVGIG (reference sequence). CDR3 sequence: CAWTGTGVGNSPLHF. DNA for the CDR3: TGTGCCTGGACCGGGACAGGGGTAGGTAATTCACCCCTCCACTTT.

The chain recombines TRBV7-3 with TRBJ2-7; possible D gene TRBD2, 6 bases. The CDR3 sequence is 13 residues long. CDR1 and CDR2 (germline): SGHTA, FQGTGA. Trimming removed 3 bases from V and 13 bases from J, with 19 bases in between. DNA of the CDR3: TGTGCCAGCAGCTTCGGGGGAGAAGGCCGGCAATACTTC. Translation: CASSFGGEGRQYF.

V and J are TRBV28 and TRBJ1-1, with 7 bases that match TRBD1. CDR1 and CDR2 (germline): MDHEN, SYDVKM. The CDR3 runs to 18 residues. Germline trimming cut 4 bases from V and 3 bases from J; bases unmatched to any gene: 17. The CDR3 nucleotides are TGTGCCAGCAGTTCGGGAAGACAGGGAGTGATCATGGACACTGAAGCTTTCTTT. It is translated as CASSSGRQGVIMDTEAFF. Using reference TRBV28 and TRBJ1-1 for the parts outside the CDR3, the full variable domain is DVKVTQSSRYLVKRTGEKVFLECVQDMDHENMFWYRQDPGLGLRLIYFSYDVKMKEKGDIPEGYSVSREKKERFSLILESASTNQTSMYLCASSSGRQGVIMDTEAFFGQGTRLTVV.

Note on this clone: Mismatch with germline at one junction end may stem from a read error. This chain's CDR3 is CAGSLSTDTQYF. In nucleotides, the CDR3 is TGCGCCGGCAGCCTAAGCACAGATACGCAGTATTTT. This rearrangement joins TRBV5-1 to TRBJ2-3, with D unresolved. The CDR3 is 12 amino acids. From germline, CDR1 is SGHRS and CDR2 YFSETQ.

The chain carries TRBV9 and TRBJ2-3; D gene uncertain. Germline CDR1 is SGDLS and CDR2 is YYNGEE. The CDR3 extends over 16 amino acids. Trimming took 3 bases from V and 8 from J, leaving 22 bases between them. The DNA for the CDR3 is TGTGCCAGCAGCGCAAAGCTGGAGCAAAAATCGGGTACGCAGTATTTT. Its protein is CASSAKLEQKSGTQYF.

The CDR3 sequence is CASSEGGTGPYGYTF. The CDR3 DNA is TGTGCCAGCTCAGAGGGCGGGACAGGGCCCTATGGCTACACCTTC. V and J are TRBV27 and TRBJ1-2, with TRBD1 identical over 9 bases. This CDR3 is built from 15 residues. Trimming removed 8 bases from V and 4 bases from J; junction bases left unmatched: 11. Germline CDR1 reads MNHEY; CDR2 reads SMNVEV (reference sequence).

The chain uses TRBV6-5 and TRBJ1-1, with D possibly matching TRBD1 (5 bases). The CDR3 is made up of 15 amino acids. V was shortened by 3 bases and J by 0 bases, with 11 bases between the two germline ends. CDR1 is MNHEY, CDR2 SVGAGI, per germline. The CDR3 reads CASSYGGAMNTEAFF. CDR3 DNA sequence: TGTGCCAGCAGTTATGGAGGGGCCATGAACACTGAAGCTTTCTTT.

The chain recombines TRBV19 with TRBJ2-5; D uncertain. Germline lookup yields CDR1 LNHDA and CDR2 SQIVND (reference sequence). The CDR3 runs to 12 residues. V dropped 3 bases and J dropped 1 base, with 3 bases sitting between them. CDR3 DNA: TGTGCCAGTAGTATGGCCCAAGAGACCCAGTACTTC. Translating gives CASSMAQETQYF. The complete variable domain, with remaining parts taken from reference TRBV19 and TRBJ2-5, reads DGGITQSPKYLFRKEGQNVTLSCEQNLNHDAMYWYRQDPGQGLRLIYYSQIVNDFQKGDIAEGYSVSREKKESFPLTVTSAQKNPTAFYLCASSMAQETQYFGPGTRLLVL.

This sequence joins TRBV5-8 and TRBJ2-2; TRBD1 aligns across 8 bases. V trimming: 0 bases; J trimming: 5 bases; junction bases outside the gene matches: 0. The CDR3 sequence is 14 residues long. Per germline, CDR1 SGHTS and CDR2 YDEGEE. In DNA, the CDR3 is TGTGCCAGCAGCTTGGACAGGGGGACCGGGGAGCTGTTTTTT. Amino acids: CASSLDRGTGELFF. Full variable domain (missing parts from reference TRBV5-8 and TRBJ2-2): EAGVTQSPTHLIKTRGQQATLRCSPISGHTSVYWYQQALGLGLQFLLWYDEGEERNRGNFPPRFSGRQFPNYSSELNVNALELEDSALYLCASSLDRGTGELFFGEGSRLTVL.

The rearrangement uses TRBV2 and TRBJ2-7; tentatively, D is TRBD1 or TRBD2 (5 bases each). V lost 1 base, J lost 5 bases, and 12 bases lay in between. Germline values: CDR1 SNHLY, CDR2 FYNNEI. This CDR3 comprises 14 residues. The chain's CDR3 is CASSEVRGWHEQYF. CDR3 in DNA: TGTGCCAGCAGTGAAGTGAGGGGTTGGCACGAGCAGTACTTC.

The rearrangement links TRBV7-2 to TRBJ2-3; tentative D call: TRBD2 (5 bases). Trimming shortened V by 8 bases and J by 0 bases, and 15 bases separated the two germline ends. The CDR3 is 15 residues long. Germline-derived CDR1 and CDR2 are SGHTA and FQGNSA. CDR3 nucleotide sequence: TGTGCCAGCGGACCGGTAGCGTCCAGCACAGATACGCAGTATTTT. It is translated as CASGPVASSTDTQYF.

The chain combines TRBV10-1 with TRBJ1-5; a weak D match, TRBD1 (5 bases). Trimming left V 0 bases short and J 6 bases short, with 15 bases between. CDR1 and CDR2 from the germline V gene are WNHNN and SYGVQD (reference sequence). The CDR3 runs to 16 residues. DNA of the CDR3: TGCGCCAGCAGTGAGTCGATGTTGGGGGGGAGTCAGCCCCAGCATTTT. The encoded protein is CASSESMLGGSQPQHF.